The clone carrying this T cell receptor (beta chain) is a singleton in its sample. The data were taken from a study of T cell changes during pregnancy in multiple sclerosis. Germline V gene lookup returns CDR1 MNHNS and CDR2 SASEGT. After removal of 10 bases from V and 4 bases from J, the junction contained 10 bases not matched to a gene. The CDR3 runs to 13 residues. Some clones are missing from TCRdb's copy, which holds only in-frame ones; the method was immunoSEQ multiplex PCR. The table shows about 84,000 clones, with 94% occurring only once. The sequence was collected from a female donor in good health, enrolled as a control in a pregnancy study. The chain couples TRBV6-1 to TRBJ2-7; TRBD1 agrees at 7 bases. Sequencing used peripheral blood, obtained in the second trimester of pregnancy. This chain's CDR3 is CAIRGTEKYEQYF. The CDR3, as DNA: TGTGCCATAAGGGGGACAGAGAAATACGAGCAGTACTTC.